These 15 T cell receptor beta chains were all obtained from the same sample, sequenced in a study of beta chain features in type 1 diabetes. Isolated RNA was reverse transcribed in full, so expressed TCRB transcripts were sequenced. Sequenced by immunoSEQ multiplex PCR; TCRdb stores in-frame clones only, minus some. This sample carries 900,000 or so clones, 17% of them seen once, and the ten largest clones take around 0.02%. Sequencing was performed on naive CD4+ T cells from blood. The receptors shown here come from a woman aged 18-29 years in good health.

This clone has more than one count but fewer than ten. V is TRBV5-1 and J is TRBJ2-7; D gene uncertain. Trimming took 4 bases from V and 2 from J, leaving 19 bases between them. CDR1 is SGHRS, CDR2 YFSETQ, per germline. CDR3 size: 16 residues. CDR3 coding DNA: TGCGCCAGCAGCCCGGAGATAGCTCAACGCCCCTACGAGCAGTACTTC. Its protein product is CASSPEIAQRPYEQYF.

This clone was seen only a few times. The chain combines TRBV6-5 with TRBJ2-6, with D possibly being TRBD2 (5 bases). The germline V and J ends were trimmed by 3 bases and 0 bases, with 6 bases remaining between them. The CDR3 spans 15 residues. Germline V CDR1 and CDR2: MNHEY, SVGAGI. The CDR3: CASSYEGSGANVLTF. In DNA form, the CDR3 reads TGTGCCAGCAGTTATGAGGGCTCTGGGGCCAACGTCCTGACTTTC.

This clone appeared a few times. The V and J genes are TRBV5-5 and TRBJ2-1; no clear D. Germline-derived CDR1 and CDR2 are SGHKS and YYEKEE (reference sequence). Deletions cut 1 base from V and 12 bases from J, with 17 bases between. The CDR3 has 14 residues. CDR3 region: CASSLLQDLWLQFF. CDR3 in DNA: TGTGCCAGCAGCTTGTTGCAGGATCTCTGGTTGCAGTTCTTC.

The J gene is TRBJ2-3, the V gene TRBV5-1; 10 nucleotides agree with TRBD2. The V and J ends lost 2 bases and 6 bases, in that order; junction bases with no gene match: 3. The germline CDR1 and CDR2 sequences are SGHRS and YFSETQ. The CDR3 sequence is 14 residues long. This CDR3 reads CASSFGTSEDTQYF. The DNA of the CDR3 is TGCGCCAGCAGCTTTGGGACTAGCGAGGATACGCAGTATTTT. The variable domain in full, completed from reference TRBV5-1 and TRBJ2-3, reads KAGVTQTPRYLIKTRGQQVTLSCSPISGHRSVSWYQQTPGQGLQFLFEYFSETQRNKGNFPGRFSGRQFSNSRSEMNVSTLELGDSALYLCASSFGTSEDTQYFGPGTRLTVL.

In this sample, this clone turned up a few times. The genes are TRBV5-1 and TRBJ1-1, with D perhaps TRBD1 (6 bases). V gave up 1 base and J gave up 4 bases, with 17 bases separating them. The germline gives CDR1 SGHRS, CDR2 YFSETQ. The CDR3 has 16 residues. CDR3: CASSLTGAGTGTEAFF. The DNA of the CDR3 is TGCGCCAGCAGCTTGACGGGGGCCGGAACGGGCACTGAAGCTTTCTTT.

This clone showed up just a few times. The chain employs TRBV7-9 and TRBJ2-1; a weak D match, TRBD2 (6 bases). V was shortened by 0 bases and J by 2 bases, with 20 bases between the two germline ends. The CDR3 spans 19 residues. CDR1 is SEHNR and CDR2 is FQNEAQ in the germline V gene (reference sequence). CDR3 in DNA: TGTGCCAGCAGCTTAGCGTCCGGGCCGGGACTGGTTACCTACAATGAGCAGTTCTTC. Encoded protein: CASSLASGPGLVTYNEQFF.

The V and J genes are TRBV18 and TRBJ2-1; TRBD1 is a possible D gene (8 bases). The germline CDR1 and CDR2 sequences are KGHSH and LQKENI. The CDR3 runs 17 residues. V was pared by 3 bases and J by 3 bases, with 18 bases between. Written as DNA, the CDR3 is TGTGCCAGCTCACCTTCGGGACAGGCGGGGGTCTACAATGAGCAGTTCTTC. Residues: CASSPSGQAGVYNEQFF.

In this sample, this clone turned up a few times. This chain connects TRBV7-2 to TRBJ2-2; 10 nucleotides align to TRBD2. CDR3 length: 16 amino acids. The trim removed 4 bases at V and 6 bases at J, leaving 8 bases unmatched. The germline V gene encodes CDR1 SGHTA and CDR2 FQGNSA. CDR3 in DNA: TGTGCCAGCAGCTCCATCCTAGCGGGAGTGGCCGGGGAGCTGTTTTTT. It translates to CASSSILAGVAGELFF.

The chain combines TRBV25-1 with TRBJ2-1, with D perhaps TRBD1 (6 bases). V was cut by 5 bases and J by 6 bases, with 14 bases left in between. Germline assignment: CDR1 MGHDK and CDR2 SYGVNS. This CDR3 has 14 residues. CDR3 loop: CASSKPGQFNEQFF. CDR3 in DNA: TGTGCCAGCAGTAAACCAGGACAGTTCAATGAGCAGTTCTTC.

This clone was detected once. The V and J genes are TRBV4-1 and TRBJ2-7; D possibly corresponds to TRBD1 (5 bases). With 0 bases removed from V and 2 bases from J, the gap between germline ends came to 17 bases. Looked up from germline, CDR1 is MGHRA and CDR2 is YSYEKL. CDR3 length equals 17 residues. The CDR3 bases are TGCGCCAGCAGCCAAGAGGGCGTAGGCAGGGTTCCCTACGAGCAGTACTTC. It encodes CASSQEGVGRVPYEQYF.

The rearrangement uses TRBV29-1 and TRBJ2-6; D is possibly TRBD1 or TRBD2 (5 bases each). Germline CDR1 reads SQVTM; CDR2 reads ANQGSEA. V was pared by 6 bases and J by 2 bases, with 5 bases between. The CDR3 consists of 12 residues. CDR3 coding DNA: TGCAGCGTGGGGGCTGGGGCCAACGTCCTGACTTTC. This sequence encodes CSVGAGANVLTF.

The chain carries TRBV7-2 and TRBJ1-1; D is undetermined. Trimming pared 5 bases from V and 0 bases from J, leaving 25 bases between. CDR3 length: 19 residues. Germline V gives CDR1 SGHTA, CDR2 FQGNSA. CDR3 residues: CASSLQSPPTTRMNTEAFF. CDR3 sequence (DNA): TGTGCCAGCAGCCTCCAGTCCCCCCCGACCACCCGTATGAACACTGAAGCTTTCTTT.

The CDR3 sequence is CASSFSGGMLAYEQYF. The DNA for the CDR3 is TGTGCCAGCAGCTTTTCCGGAGGGATGCTTGCCTACGAGCAGTACTTC. The V gene is TRBV7-2, the J gene TRBJ2-7; D might be TRBD2 (6 bases). Trimming removed 3 bases from V and 2 bases from J, with 17 bases in between. This CDR3 is built from 16 residues. CDR1 SGHTA and CDR2 FQGNSA come from the germline V gene.

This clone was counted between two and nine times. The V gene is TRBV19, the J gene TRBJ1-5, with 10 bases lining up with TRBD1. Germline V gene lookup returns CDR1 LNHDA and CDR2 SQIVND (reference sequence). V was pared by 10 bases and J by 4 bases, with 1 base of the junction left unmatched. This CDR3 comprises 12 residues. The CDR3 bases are TGTGCCACGGGACAGGGGAATCAGCCCCAGCATTTT. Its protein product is CATGQGNQPQHF.

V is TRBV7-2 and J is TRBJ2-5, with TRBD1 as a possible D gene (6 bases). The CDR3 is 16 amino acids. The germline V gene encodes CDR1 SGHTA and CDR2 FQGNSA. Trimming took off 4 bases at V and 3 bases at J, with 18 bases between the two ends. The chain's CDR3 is CASSYLKTGIKETQYF. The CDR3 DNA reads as TGTGCCAGCAGCTACCTCAAGACAGGAATAAAAGAGACCCAGTACTTC.